A selection of T cell receptor beta chains follows, all from one sample in a study of blood T cell repertoires in COVID-19. Generated by immunoSEQ multiplex PCR, the TCRdb table keeps only in-frame clones and is missing some. This sample has 200,000 to 250,000 clones, with approximately 90% found just once. Sample: peripheral blood. The source is a man at least 80 years old with acute or convalescent COVID-19. Each CDR3 is given with its conserved first and last residue. The D gene is left open where the match is weak. The size field is filled for only some rows; it gives once, few, many or a size class.

j_call d_call v_call clone_size cdr3_aa cdr3_nt
TRBJ2-1 TRBD1 TRBV30 . CASSKGAGWNEQFF TGTGCCTCCTCTAAGGGGGCAGGGTGGAATGAGCAGTTCTTC
TRBJ2-1 . TRBV27 once CASSLSRQGISGNEQFF TGTGCCAGCAGTTTATCGAGGCAGGGGATCTCCGGGAATGAGCAGTTCTTC
TRBJ2-7 TRBD2 TRBV3-1/TRBV3-2 once CASSLISGSDEQYF TGTGCCAGCAGCCTAATTAGCGGGAGCGACGAGCAGTACTTC
TRBJ2-2 . TRBV5-6 . CASSTLGGPNTGELFF TGTGCCAGCAGCACTCTCGGGGGTCCTAACACCGGGGAGCTGTTTTTT
TRBJ1-5 . TRBV10-3 . CAISTQPAGPYSNQPQHF TGTGCCATCAGTACCCAGCCGGCGGGGCCATATAGCAATCAGCCCCAGCATTTT
TRBJ2-5 TRBD2 TRBV19 . CASSPAGTSRETQYF TGTGCCAGTAGCCCGGCCGGGACTAGCAGGGAGACCCAGTACTTC
TRBJ1-2 . TRBV3-1/TRBV3-2 once CASSQDPGEAGYTF TGTGCCAGCAGCCAAGATCCCGGCGAGGCTGGCTACACCTTC
TRBJ1-4 . TRBV6-5 . CASRRGGSNEKLFF TGTGCCAGTAGACGCGGGGGCTCTAATGAAAAACTGTTTTTT
TRBJ2-3 TRBD2 TRBV29-1 . CSVALAGGPDTQYF TGCAGCGTGGCGCTTGCGGGAGGACCAGATACGCAGTATTTT
TRBJ2-1 TRBD2 TRBV3-1/TRBV3-2 . CASSQEFAGGTYNEQFF TGTGCCAGCAGCCAAGAGTTCGCGGGAGGGACCTACAATGAGCAGTTCTTC
TRBJ2-7 . TRBV5-1 . CASSRIPDTYYEQYF TGCGCCAGCAGCAGAATCCCGGACACTTACTACGAGCAGTACTTC
TRBJ1-5 TRBD1 TRBV3-1/TRBV3-2 . CASSPTSTGETPQHF TGTGCCAGCAGCCCCACCTCAACAGGGGAGACGCCCCAGCATTTT
TRBJ1-1 . TRBV18 once CASVQGVTEAFF TGTGCCAGCGTACAGGGTGTCACTGAAGCTTTCTTT
TRBJ1-2 TRBD1 TRBV27 . CASSQQGTHGYTF TGTGCCAGCAGCCAACAGGGGACCCATGGCTACACCTTC
TRBJ2-5 TRBD2 TRBV7-6 . CASSLAVAGALGETQYF TGTGCCAGCAGCTTAGCGGTAGCGGGGGCCCTCGGTGAGACCCAGTACTTC
TRBJ1-2 . TRBV6-2/TRBV6-3 . CASSDRVNYGYTF TGTGCCAGCAGCGATCGGGTAAACTATGGCTACACCTTC
TRBJ1-6 TRBD1 TRBV10-3 . CAISESGDRARPLHF TGTGCCATCAGTGAGTCGGGGGACAGAGCTCGTCCCCTCCACTTT
TRBJ2-1 TRBD2 TRBV15 . CATSRGTTSGRGYNERQFF TGTGCCACCAGCAGAGGTACGACTAGCGGGAGGGGGTACAATGAGCGGCAGTTCTTC
TRBJ1-2 TRBD1 TRBV27 . CASRDRVEHGYTF TGTGCCAGCAGGGACAGGGTAGAGCATGGCTACACCTTC
TRBJ1-1 . TRBV10-3 . CAISESSTFGRNTEAFF TGTGCCATCAGTGAGTCCAGCACCTTTGGGAGGAACACTGAAGCTTTCTTT
TRBJ2-5 TRBD2 TRBV6-5 once CASSPGLAQETQYF TGTGCCAGCAGTCCTGGACTAGCGCAAGAGACCCAGTACTTC
TRBJ2-5 TRBD2 TRBV5-1 . CASSKQTSRSVETQYF TGCGCCAGCAGCAAACAGACTAGCCGGTCTGTAGAGACCCAGTACTTC
TRBJ2-5 TRBD2 TRBV24-1 . CATSDSRLAGGMETQYF TGTGCCACCAGTGACTCCAGACTAGCGGGAGGTATGGAGACCCAGTACTTC
TRBJ1-5 . TRBV12-3/TRBV12-4 . CASSYSTDQPQHF TGTGCCAGCAGCTATTCGACAGATCAGCCCCAGCATTTT
TRBJ2-3 . TRBV6-5 once CASSYSGQVPDTQYF TGTGCCAGCAGTTACTCGGGGCAGGTCCCAGATACGCAGTATTTT
TRBJ1-5 TRBD1 TRBV19 . CASVKWPGQGNQPQHF TGTGCCAGCGTGAAATGGCCGGGACAGGGCAATCAGCCCCAGCATTTT
TRBJ2-1 TRBD2 TRBV7-9 . CASNPWGSGSVSNEQFF TGTGCCAGCAACCCCTGGGGTAGCGGGAGTGTTTCCAATGAGCAGTTCTTC
TRBJ2-1 . TRBV9 . CASSVEGGNEQFF TGTGCCAGCAGCGTAGAGGGCGGGAATGAGCAGTTCTTC
TRBJ2-2 . TRBV7-6 . CASSSKTTTNTGELFF TGTGCCAGCAGCTCAAAGACAACCACGAACACCGGGGAGCTGTTTTTT
TRBJ1-5 TRBD1 TRBV6-6 . CASSTSGGTGNQPQHF TGTGCCAGCAGTACCTCAGGGGGCACGGGCAATCAGCCCCAGCATTTT
TRBJ2-5 . TRBV18 . CASSPSLEETQYF TGTGCCAGCTCACCATCCTTAGAAGAGACCCAGTACTTC
TRBJ2-7 . TRBV7-8 . CASSLTETDYEQYF TGTGCCAGCAGCTTAACAGAGACAGACTACGAGCAGTACTTC
TRBJ1-4 TRBD1 TRBV27 . CASRRRQGFGEKLFF TGTGCCAGCAGGCGAAGACAGGGTTTTGGGGAAAAACTGTTTTTT
TRBJ1-2 . TRBV20-1 . CSAITQVGYTF TGCAGTGCTATAACCCAGGTCGGCTACACCTTC
TRBJ2-1 TRBD2 TRBV5-4 . CASSLPGLEVEQFF TGTGCCAGCAGCCTACCGGGACTAGAGGTTGAGCAGTTCTTC
TRBJ2-7 TRBD2 TRBV2 . CASRGTSHYEQYF TGTGCCAGCAGGGGGACTAGCCACTACGAGCAGTACTTC
TRBJ2-4 . TRBV5-1 . CASSLDGSKNIQYF TGCGCCAGCAGCTTGGATGGGAGCAAAAACATTCAGTACTTC
TRBJ2-1 TRBD1 TRBV5-1 once CASSFSGQGYNEQFF TGCGCCAGCAGCTTTAGTGGACAGGGCTACAATGAGCAGTTCTTC
TRBJ1-4 TRBD1 TRBV28 . CASSGRDSYNEKLFF TGTGCCAGCAGTGGCCGGGACAGTTATAATGAAAAACTGTTTTTT
TRBJ1-5 TRBD1 TRBV6-5 . CASSVDRGVNQPQHF TGTGCCAGCAGCGTTGACAGGGGGGTCAATCAGCCCCAGCATTTT
TRBJ1-1 TRBD1 TRBV5-1 . CASSPTGVNTEAFF TGCGCCAGCAGCCCGACAGGGGTTAACACTGAAGCTTTCTTT
TRBJ2-7 TRBD2 TRBV5-1 . CASSYGGSSGRLPGEQYF TGCGCCAGCAGTTATGGGGGGTCTAGCGGGAGACTCCCTGGCGAGCAGTACTTC
TRBJ2-3 . TRBV4-2 . CASSQDRGVGADTQYF TGTGCCAGCAGCCAAGACAGGGGGGTCGGGGCAGATACGCAGTATTTT
TRBJ2-5 TRBD2 TRBV7-3 . CASSLSLAGGPYQETQYF TGTGCCAGCAGCTTAAGTCTAGCGGGAGGGCCGTACCAAGAGACCCAGTACTTC
TRBJ2-1 TRBD2 TRBV7-8 . CASSLDRAGGPGNEQFF TGTGCCAGCAGCTTAGATCGGGCGGGAGGGCCCGGGAATGAGCAGTTCTTC
TRBJ1-5 TRBD1 TRBV28 . CASSRDSSNQPQHF TGTGCCAGCAGTCGGGACAGTTCCAATCAGCCCCAGCATTTT
TRBJ2-4 . TRBV11-1 . CASSQDRGGSIQYF TGTGCCAGCAGTCAAGACAGGGGAGGGAGCATTCAGTACTTC
TRBJ2-1 . TRBV5-1 . CASSQGWEQFF TGCGCCAGCAGCCAGGGTTGGGAGCAGTTCTTC